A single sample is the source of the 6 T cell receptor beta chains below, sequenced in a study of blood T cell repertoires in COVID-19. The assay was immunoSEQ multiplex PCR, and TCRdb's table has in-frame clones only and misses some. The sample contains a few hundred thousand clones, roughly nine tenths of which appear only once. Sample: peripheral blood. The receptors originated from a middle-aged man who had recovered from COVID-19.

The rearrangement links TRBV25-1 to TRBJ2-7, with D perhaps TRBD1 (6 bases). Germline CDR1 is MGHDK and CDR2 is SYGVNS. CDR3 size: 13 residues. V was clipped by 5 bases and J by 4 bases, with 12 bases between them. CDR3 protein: CASSSLGAYEQYF. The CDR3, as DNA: TGTGCCAGCAGTTCCCTGGGGGCATACGAGCAGTACTTC.

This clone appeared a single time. The CDR3 DNA is TGTGCCTGGCAGGGAAGTAGCAATCAGCCCCAGCATTTT. Translated, it gives CAWQGSSNQPQHF. V gene TRBV30 combines with J gene TRBJ1-5, with D possibly matching TRBD1 (5 bases). Germline V gene data show CDR1 as GTSNPN and CDR2 as SVGIG (reference sequence). The germline V and J ends were trimmed by 5 bases and 0 bases, with 8 bases remaining between them. The CDR3 has 13 residues.

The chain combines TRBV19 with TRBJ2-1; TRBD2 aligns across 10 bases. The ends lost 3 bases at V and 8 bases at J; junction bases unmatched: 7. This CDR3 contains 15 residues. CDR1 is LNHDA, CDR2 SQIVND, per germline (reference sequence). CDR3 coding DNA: TGTGCCAGTAGTATGGTTACTAGCGGGAAGGATGAGCAGTTCTTC. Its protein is CASSMVTSGKDEQFF.

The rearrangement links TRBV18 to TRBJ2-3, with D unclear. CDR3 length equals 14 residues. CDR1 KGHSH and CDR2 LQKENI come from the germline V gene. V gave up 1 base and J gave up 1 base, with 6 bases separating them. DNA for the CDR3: TGTGCCAGCTCACCACAGAGAGGCACAGATACGCAGTATTTT. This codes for CASSPQRGTDTQYF.

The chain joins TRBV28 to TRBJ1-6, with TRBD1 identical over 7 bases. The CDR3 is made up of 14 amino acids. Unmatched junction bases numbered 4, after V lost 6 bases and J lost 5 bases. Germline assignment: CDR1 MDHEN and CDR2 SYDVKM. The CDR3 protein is CASRTTGDNSPLHF. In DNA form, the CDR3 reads TGTGCCAGCAGGACAACAGGGGATAATTCACCCCTCCACTTT.

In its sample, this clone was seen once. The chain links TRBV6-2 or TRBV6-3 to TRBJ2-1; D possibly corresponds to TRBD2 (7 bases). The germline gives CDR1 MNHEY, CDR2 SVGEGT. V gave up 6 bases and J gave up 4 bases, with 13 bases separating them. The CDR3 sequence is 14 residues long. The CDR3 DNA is TGTGCCAGCAGCTCCGGGGGGCCTTACAATGAGCAGTTCTTC. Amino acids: CASSSGGPYNEQFF.